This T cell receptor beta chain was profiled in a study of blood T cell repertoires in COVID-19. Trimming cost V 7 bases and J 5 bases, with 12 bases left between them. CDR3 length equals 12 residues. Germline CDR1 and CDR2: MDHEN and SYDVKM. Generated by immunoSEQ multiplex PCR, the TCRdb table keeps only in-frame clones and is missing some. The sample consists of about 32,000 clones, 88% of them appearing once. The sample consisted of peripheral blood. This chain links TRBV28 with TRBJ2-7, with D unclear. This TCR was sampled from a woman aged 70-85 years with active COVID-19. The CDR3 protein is CASTSGQDEQYF. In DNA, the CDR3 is TGTGCCAGCACATCGGGTCAAGACGAGCAGTACTTC.